The clone carrying this TCR beta chain showed up many times. Its specificity is not known. The CDR3 extends over 17 amino acids. From germline, CDR1 is MNHEY and CDR2 SVGAGI. The germline V and J ends were trimmed by 7 bases and 0 bases, with 16 bases remaining between them. The data are from a study of liver allograft versus peripheral blood T cells. Study-level background: Transplanted livers and recipients' peripheral blood had their T cell receptor repertoires compared.

TCRdb fed the reads into MiXCR, producing one record per CDR3 protein. The repertoire consists of roughly 14,000 distinct CDR3 sequences, with 20% to 25% occurring once and the leading ten covering approximately 5.5%. Study outcomes and limitations: Peripheral blood T cell receptor repertoires reportedly differed from those found within liver allografts.

The receptor's source is a human patient who had a liver transplant. Part of the T cell pool may stem from the graft donor. The chain combines TRBV6-5 with TRBJ1-6; D is possibly TRBD1 (5 bases). DNA of the CDR3: TGTGCCAGCACAAATCAGGGCCTGAGCTCCTATAATTCACCCCTCCACTTT. This encodes CASTNQGLSSYNSPLHF.